Detailed here is one T cell receptor beta chain. This record belongs to a study of human T cells and chemical hapten exposure. The starting material, unfractionated whole blood, was used for total RNA extraction. Trimming cost V 7 bases and J 7 bases; bases outside gene matches: 8. The CDR3 spans 14 residues. TCRdb reprocessed the 5' RACE reads via MiXCR and lists one record per CDR3 protein. The table has approximately 110,000 distinct CDR3 sequences, more than 15% seen once; the top ten hold roughly 2.8%. The sequence was collected from a human donor in good health. The J gene is TRBJ2-1, the V gene TRBV12-3 or TRBV12-4, with TRBD2 matching 9 bases. The DNA of the CDR3 is TGTGCCAGCACCGTAGCGGGAGTTTGGAATGAGCAGTTCTTC. It yields the protein CASTVAGVWNEQFF.